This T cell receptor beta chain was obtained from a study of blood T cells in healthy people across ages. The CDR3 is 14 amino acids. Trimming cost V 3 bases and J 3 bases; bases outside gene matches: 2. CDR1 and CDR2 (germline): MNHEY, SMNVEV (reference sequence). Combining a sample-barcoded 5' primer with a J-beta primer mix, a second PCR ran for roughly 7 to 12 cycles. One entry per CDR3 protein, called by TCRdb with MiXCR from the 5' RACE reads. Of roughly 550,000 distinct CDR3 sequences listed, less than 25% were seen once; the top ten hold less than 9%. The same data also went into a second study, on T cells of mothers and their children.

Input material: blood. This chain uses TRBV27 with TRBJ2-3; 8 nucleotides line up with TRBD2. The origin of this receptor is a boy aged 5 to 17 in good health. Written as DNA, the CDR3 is TGTGCCAGCAGTTTCGGGGGGGCTACAGATACGCAGTATTTT. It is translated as CASSFGGATDTQYF.